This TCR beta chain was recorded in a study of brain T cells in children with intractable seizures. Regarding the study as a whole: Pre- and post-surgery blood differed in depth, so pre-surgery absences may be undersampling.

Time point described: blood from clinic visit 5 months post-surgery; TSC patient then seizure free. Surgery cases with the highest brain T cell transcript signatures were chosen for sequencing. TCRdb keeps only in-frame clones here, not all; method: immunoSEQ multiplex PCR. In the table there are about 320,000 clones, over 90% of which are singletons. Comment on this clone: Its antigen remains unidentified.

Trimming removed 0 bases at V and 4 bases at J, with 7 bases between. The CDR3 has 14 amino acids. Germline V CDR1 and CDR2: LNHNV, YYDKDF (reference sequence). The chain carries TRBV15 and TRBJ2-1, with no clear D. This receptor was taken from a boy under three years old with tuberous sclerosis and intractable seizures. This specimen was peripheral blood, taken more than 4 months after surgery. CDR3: CATSRDRLYNEQFF. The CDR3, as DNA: TGTGCCACCAGCAGAGATAGGCTATACAATGAGCAGTTCTTC. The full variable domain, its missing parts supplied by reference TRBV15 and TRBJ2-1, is DAMVIQNPRYQVTQFGKPVTLSCSQTLNHNVMYWYQQKSSQAPKLLFHYYDKDFNNEADTPDNFQSRRPNTSFCFLDIRSPGLGDTAMYLCATSRDRLYNEQFFGPGTRLTVL.